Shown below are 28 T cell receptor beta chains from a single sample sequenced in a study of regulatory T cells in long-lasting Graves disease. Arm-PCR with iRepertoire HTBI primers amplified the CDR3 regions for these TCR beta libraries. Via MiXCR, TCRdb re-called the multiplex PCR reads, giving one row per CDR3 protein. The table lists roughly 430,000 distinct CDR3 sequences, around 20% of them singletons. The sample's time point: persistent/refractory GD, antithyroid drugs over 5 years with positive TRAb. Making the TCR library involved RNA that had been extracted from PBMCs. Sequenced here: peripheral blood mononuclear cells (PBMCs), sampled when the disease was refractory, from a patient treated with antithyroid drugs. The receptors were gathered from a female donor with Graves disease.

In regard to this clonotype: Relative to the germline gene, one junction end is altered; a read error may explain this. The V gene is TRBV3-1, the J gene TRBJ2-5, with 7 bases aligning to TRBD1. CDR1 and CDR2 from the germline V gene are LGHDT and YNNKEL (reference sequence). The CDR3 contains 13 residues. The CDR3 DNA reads TGTGCCAGCAACCTGGACAGGTCAGAGGCCCAGTACTTC. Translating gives CASNLDRSEAQYF.

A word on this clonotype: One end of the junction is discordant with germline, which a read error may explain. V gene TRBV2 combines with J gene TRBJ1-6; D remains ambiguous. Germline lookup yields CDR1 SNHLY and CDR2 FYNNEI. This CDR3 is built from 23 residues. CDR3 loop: CASSQAELGRIGLRSSYNSPLHF. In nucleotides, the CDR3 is TGCGCCAGCAGCCAAGCGGAGCTAGGTAGAATTGGACTCAGGAGCTCCTATAATTCACCCCTCCACTTT.

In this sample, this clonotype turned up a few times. CDR3 residues: CASSWRGLNYEQYF. CDR3 DNA: TGCGCCAGCAGCTGGAGGGGGCTAAACTACGAGCAGTACTTC. The rearrangement links TRBV5-1 to TRBJ2-7, with D possibly being TRBD1 (7 bases). Trimming cost V 3 bases and J 3 bases, with 13 bases left between them. The germline V gene encodes CDR1 SGHRS and CDR2 YFSETQ. CDR3 length: 14 residues.

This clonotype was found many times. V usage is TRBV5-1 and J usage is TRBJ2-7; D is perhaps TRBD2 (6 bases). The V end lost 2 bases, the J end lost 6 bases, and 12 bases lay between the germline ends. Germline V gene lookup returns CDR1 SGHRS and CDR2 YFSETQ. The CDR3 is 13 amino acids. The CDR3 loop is CASSFSGGAEQYF. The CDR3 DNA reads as TGCGCCAGCAGCTTTAGCGGAGGGGCCGAGCAGTACTTC. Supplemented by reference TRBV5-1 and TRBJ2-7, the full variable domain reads KAGVTQTPRYLIKTRGQQVTLSCSPISGHRSVSWYQQTPGQGLQFLFEYFSETQRNKGNFPGRFSGRQFSNSRSEMNVSTLELGDSALYLCASSFSGGAEQYFGPGTRLTVT.

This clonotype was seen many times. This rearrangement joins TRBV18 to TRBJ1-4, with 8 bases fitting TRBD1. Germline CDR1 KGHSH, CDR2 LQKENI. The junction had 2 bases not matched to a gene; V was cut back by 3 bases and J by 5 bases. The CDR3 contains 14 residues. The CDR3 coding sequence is TGTGCCAGCTCACCGACAGGGGTAAATGAAAAACTGTTTTTT. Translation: CASSPTGVNEKLFF.

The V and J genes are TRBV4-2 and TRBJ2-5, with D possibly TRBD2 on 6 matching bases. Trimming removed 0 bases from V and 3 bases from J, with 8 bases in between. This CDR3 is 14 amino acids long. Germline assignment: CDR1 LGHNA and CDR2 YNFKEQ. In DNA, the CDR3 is TGTGCCAGCAGCCAAGAGGAGCGGGAAGAGACCCAGTACTTC. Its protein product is CASSQEEREETQYF.

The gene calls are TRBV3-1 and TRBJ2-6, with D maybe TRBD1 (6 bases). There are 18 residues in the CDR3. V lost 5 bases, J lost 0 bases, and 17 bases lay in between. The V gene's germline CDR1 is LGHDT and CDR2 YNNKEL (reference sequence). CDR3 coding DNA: TGTGCCAGCAGCGACATCCAGGGGTTCTTCTCTGGGGCCAACGTCCTGACTTTC. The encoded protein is CASSDIQGFFSGANVLTF.

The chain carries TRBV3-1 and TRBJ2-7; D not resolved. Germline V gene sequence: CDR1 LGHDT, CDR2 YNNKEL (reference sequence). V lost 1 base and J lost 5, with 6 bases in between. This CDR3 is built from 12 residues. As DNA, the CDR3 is TGTGCCAGCAGCCAAGCCACCCACGAGCAGTACTTC. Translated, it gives CASSQATHEQYF.

The CDR3 spells CASSSPLAGGPRDTQYF. DNA of the CDR3: TGTGCCAGCAGCTCTCCCTTGGCGGGAGGGCCTAGAGATACGCAGTATTTT. This chain uses TRBV11-2 with TRBJ2-3; TRBD2 matches at 9 bases. After removal of 4 bases from V and 5 bases from J, the junction contained 13 bases not matched to a gene. The CDR3 totals 17 residues. Per germline, CDR1 SGHAT and CDR2 FQNNGV.

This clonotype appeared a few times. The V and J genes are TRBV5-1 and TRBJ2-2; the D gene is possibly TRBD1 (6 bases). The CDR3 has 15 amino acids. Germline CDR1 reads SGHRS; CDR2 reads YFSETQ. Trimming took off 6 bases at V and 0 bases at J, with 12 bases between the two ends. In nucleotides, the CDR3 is TGCGCCAGCACTCCGGGACACCCGAACACCGGGGAGCTGTTTTTT. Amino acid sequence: CASTPGHPNTGELFF.

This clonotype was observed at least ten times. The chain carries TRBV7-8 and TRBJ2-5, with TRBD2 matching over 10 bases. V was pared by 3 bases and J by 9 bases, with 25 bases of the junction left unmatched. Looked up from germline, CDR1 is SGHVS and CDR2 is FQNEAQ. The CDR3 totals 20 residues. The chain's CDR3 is CASSFSGQTSGTSPTGAQYF. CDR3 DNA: TGTGCCAGCAGCTTTAGTGGTCAAACTAGCGGGACTTCACCAACAGGGGCCCAGTACTTC.

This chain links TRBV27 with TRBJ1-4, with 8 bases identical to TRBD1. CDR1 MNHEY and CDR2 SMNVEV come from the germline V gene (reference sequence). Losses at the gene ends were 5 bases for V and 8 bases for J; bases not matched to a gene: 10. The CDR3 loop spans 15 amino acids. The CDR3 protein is CASSAVTGDGEKLFF. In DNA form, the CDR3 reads TGTGCCAGCAGTGCGGTGACAGGGGACGGAGAAAAACTGTTTTTT. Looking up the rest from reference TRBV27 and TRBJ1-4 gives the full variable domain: EAQVTQNPRYLITVTGKKLTVTCSQNMNHEYMSWYRQDPGLGLRQIYYSMNVEVTDKGDVPEGYKVSRKEKRNFPLILESPSPNQTSLYFCASSAVTGDGEKLFFGSGTQLSVL.

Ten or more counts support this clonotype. For the CDR3, the DNA is TGTGCCACTTATCGGACAGAACTCCGGTCTGGGGCCAACGTCCTGACTTTC. It codes for CATYRTELRSGANVLTF. The chain carries TRBV28 and TRBJ2-6; D may be TRBD1 (6 bases). The CDR3 extends over 17 amino acids. The ends were cut back, 10 bases at V and 1 base at J, with 20 bases in the middle. The V gene's germline CDR1 is MDHEN and CDR2 SYDVKM.

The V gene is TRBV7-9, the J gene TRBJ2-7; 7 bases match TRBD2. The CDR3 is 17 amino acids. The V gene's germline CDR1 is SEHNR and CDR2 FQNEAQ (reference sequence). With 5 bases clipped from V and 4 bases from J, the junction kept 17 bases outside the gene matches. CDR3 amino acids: CASSQVIPGLSIYEQYF. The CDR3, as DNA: TGTGCCAGCAGCCAAGTGATACCGGGACTATCAATATACGAGCAGTACTTC.

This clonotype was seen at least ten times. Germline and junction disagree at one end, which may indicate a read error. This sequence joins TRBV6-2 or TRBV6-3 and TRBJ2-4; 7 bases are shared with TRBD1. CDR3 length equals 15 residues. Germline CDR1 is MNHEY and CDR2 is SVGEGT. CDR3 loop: CASSESTGAKNIQYF. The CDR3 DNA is TGCGCCAGCAGTGAGTCGACAGGGGCCAAAAACATTCAGTACTTC.

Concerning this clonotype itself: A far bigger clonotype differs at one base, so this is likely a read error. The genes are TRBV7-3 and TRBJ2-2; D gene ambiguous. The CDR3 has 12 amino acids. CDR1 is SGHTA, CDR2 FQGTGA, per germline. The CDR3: CVSSLRTGELFF. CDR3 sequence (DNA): TGTGTCAGCAGCTTAAGGACCGGGGAGCTGTTTTTT.

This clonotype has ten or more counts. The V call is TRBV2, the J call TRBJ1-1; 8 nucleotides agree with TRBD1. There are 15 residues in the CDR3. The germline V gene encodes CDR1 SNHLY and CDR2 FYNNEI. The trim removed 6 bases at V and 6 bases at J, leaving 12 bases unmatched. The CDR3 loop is CASRGGTGRGAEAFF. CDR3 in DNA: TGTGCCAGCAGGGGGGGGACAGGTCGTGGTGCTGAAGCTTTCTTT.

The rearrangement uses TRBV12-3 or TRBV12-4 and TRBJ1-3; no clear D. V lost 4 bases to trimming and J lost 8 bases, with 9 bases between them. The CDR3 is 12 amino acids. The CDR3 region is CASSSAMDTIYF. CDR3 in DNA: TGTGCCAGCAGTTCCGCAATGGACACCATATATTTT.

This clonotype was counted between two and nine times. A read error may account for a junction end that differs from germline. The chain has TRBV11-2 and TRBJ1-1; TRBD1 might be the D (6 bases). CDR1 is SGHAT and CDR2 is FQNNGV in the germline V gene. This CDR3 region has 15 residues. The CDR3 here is CASSQYQGSNTEAFF. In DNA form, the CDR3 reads TGCGCCAGCAGCCAATACCAGGGGTCGAACACTGAAGCTTTCTTT.

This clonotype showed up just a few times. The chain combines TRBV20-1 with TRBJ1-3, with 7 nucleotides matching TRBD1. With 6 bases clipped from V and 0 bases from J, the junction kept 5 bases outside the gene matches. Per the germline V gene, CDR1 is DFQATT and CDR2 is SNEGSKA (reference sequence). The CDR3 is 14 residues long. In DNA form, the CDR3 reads TGCAGTGCCTGGGACAGAACCTCTGGAAACACCATATATTTT. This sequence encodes CSAWDRTSGNTIYF.

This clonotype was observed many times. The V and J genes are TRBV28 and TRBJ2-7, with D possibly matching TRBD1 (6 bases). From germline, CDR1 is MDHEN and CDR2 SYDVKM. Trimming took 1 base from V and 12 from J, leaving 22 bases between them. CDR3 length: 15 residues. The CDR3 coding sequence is TGTGCCAGCAGTTTATTACCCCCCGGACAGTCGTTTCCGTACTTC. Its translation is CASSLLPPGQSFPYF.

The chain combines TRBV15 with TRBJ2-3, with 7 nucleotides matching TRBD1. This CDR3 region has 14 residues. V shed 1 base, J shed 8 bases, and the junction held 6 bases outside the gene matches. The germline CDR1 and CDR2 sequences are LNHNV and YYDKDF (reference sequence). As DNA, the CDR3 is TGTGCCACCAGCAGAGCTGGGACAGACGGTACGCAGTATTTT. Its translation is CATSRAGTDGTQYF.

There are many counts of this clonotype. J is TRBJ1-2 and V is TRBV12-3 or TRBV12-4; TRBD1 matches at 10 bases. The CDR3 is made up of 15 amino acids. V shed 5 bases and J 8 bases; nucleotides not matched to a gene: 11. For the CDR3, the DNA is TGTGCCAGCAGTCTCGGGTTGGACAGGGGGAGAGGCTACACCTTC. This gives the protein CASSLGLDRGRGYTF.

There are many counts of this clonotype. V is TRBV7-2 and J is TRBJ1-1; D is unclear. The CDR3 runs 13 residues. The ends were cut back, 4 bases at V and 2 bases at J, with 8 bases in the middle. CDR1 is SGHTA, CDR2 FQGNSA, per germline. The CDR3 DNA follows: TGTGCCAGCAGCTCGACGTCCAACACTGAAGCTTTCTTT. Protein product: CASSSTSNTEAFF.

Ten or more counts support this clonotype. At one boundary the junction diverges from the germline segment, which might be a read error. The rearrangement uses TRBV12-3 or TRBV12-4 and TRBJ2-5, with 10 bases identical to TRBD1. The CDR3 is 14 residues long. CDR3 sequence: CASSLGTGVETQYF. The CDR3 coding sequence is TGCGCCAGCAGCCTCGGGACAGGGGTAGAGACCCAGTACTTC.

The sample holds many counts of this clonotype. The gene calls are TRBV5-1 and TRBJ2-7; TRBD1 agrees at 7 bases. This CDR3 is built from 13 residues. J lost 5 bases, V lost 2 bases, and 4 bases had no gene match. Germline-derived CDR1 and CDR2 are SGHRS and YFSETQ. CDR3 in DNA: TGCGCCAGCAGCTTTGACAGGGTCAACGAGCAGTACTTC. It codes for CASSFDRVNEQYF.

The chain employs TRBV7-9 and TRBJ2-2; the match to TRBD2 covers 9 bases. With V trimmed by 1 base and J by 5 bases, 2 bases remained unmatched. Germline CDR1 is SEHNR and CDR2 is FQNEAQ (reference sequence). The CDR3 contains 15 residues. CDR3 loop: CASSLELAGTGELFF. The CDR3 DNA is TGTGCCAGCAGCTTAGAGCTAGCGGGGACCGGGGAGCTGTTTTTT.

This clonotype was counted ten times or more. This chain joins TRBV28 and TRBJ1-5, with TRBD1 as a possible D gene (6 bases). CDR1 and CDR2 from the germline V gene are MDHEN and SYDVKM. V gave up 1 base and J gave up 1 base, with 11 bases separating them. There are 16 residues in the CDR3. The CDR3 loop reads CASSLSQGSSNQPQHF. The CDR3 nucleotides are TGTGCCAGCAGTTTATCCCAGGGGTCGAGCAATCAGCCCCAGCATTTT. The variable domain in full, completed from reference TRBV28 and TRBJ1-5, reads DVKVTQSSRYLVKRTGEKVFLECVQDMDHENMFWYRQDPGLGLRLIYFSYDVKMKEKGDIPEGYSVSREKKERFSLILESASTNQTSMYLCASSLSQGSSNQPQHFGDGTRLSIL.